The next 24 T cell receptor beta chains were all read from a single sample in a study of T cell repertoires in cytomegalovirus infection. TCRdb reprocessed the reads with MiXCR, giving one entry per CDR3 protein. This sample yields some 100,000 distinct CDR3 sequences, of which 25% to 30% are seen a single time; about 81% belongs to the top ten. Antigen specificity for these receptors is unknown. Sample: CD8+ T cells from cultured PBMCs, taken from culture after CMV antigen stimulation. The receptors derive from a human donor in good health (CMV status not recorded). Some clones in this sample may be carry-over from other donors' samples.

This clonotype has only a few counts. The chain joins TRBV5-1 to TRBJ1-1, with D unclear. Trimming stripped 0 bases from V and 0 bases from J, with 6 bases between. The germline V gene encodes CDR1 SGHRS and CDR2 YFSETQ. This CDR3 region has 14 residues. CDR3 coding DNA: TGCGCCAGCAGCTTGGTCGGGGTGAACACTGAAGCTTTCTTT. Its translation is CASSLVGVNTEAFF.

The rearrangement joins TRBV19 to TRBJ1-1; no firm D call. V was shortened by 3 bases and J by 8 bases, with 10 bases between the two germline ends. This CDR3 has 12 residues. The V gene's germline CDR1 is LNHDA and CDR2 SQIVND (reference sequence). CDR3 amino acids: CASSMGGEEAFF. The DNA for the CDR3 is TGTGCCAGTAGTATGGGCGGGGAGGAAGCTTTCTTT. The whole variable domain, remainder taken from reference TRBV19 and TRBJ1-1, is DGGITQSPKYLFRKEGQNVTLSCEQNLNHDAMYWYRQDPGQGLRLIYYSQIVNDFQKGDIAEGYSVSREKKESFPLTVTSAQKNPTAFYLCASSMGGEEAFFGQGTRLTVV.

A few counts support this clonotype. The chain is built from TRBV6-6 and TRBJ2-7; D is unclear. This CDR3 has 13 residues. V was shortened by 2 bases and J by 2 bases, with 7 bases between the two germline ends. The germline CDR1 and CDR2 sequences are MNHNY and SVGAGI (reference sequence). The CDR3 coding sequence is TGTGCCAGCAGTTACGCAGCAACCTACGAGCAGTACTTC. Residues: CASSYAATYEQYF.

The rearrangement joins TRBV19 to TRBJ2-3; 9 bases are a match to TRBD2. This CDR3 is built from 16 residues. Trimming cost V 4 bases and J 4 bases; bases outside gene matches: 9. Germline V gene lookup returns CDR1 LNHDA and CDR2 SQIVND (reference sequence). The CDR3: CASSNPPSGDPDTQYF. The CDR3 nucleotides read TGTGCCAGTAGTAACCCGCCTAGCGGGGACCCAGATACGCAGTATTTT.

V usage is TRBV6-5 and J usage is TRBJ1-1; D is perhaps TRBD1 (6 bases). The CDR3 runs 13 residues. The ends were cut back, 8 bases at V and 0 bases at J, with 10 bases in the middle. CDR1 is MNHEY, CDR2 SVGAGI, per germline. CDR3 in DNA: TGTGCCAGCCGGGACACAATGAACACTGAAGCTTTCTTT. Amino acids: CASRDTMNTEAFF.

The V call is TRBV30, the J call TRBJ2-3; D call uncertain. Looked up from germline, CDR1 is GTSNPN and CDR2 is SVGIG (reference sequence). This CDR3 is built from 11 residues. V was cut by 3 bases and J by 5 bases, with 6 bases left in between. CDR3 sequence: CAWSEGDTQYF. Here the CDR3 DNA reads TGTGCCTGGAGCGAAGGAGATACGCAGTATTTT.

The J gene is TRBJ2-5, the V gene TRBV28; 16 nucleotides line up with TRBD2. The germline V gene has CDR1 MDHEN and CDR2 SYDVKM. Germline trimming cut 5 bases from V and 7 bases from J; bases unmatched to any gene: 13. The CDR3 spans 18 residues. The CDR3 loop is CASSPGTSGGDYLWTQYF. In DNA, the CDR3 is TGTGCCAGCAGTCCCGGGACTAGCGGGGGGGACTACCTTTGGACCCAGTACTTC.

The chain joins TRBV4-1 to TRBJ2-7; D remains unclear. V was cut by 0 bases and J by 1 base, with 10 bases left in between. This CDR3 comprises 15 residues. Germline lookup yields CDR1 MGHRA and CDR2 YSYEKL. CDR3 coding DNA: TGCGCCAGCAGCCAAGAACCGTCAGAGTCCTACGAGCAGTACTTC. Its protein is CASSQEPSESYEQYF.

The J gene is TRBJ1-1, the V gene TRBV6-6, with D hard to call. The CDR3 consists of 13 residues. Per germline, CDR1 MNHNY and CDR2 SVGAGI (reference sequence). V lost 2 bases and J lost 1, with 5 bases in between. The CDR3 coding sequence is TGTGCCAGCAGTTACGTACAGAACACTGAAGCTTTCTTT. It is translated as CASSYVQNTEAFF.

The chain couples TRBV2 to TRBJ2-1; possible D gene TRBD2, 6 bases. Germline assignment: CDR1 SNHLY and CDR2 FYNNEI. The CDR3 is 15 amino acids. V shed 7 bases and J shed 1 base, with 14 bases lying between them. As DNA, the CDR3 is TGTGCCAGCAAGTCTCCTGGGAGGTCCTACAATGAGCAGTTCTTC. It encodes CASKSPGRSYNEQFF.

This clonotype was observed a few times. The chain couples TRBV19 to TRBJ2-7; the match to TRBD1 covers 7 bases. The CDR3 is 15 amino acids. Germline assignment: CDR1 LNHDA and CDR2 SQIVND (reference sequence). Unmatched junction bases numbered 7, after V lost 1 base and J lost 4 bases. As DNA, the CDR3 is TGTGCCAGTAGTATAGGGACAGGCTCCCTTTACGAGCAGTACTTC. Its protein is CASSIGTGSLYEQYF.

This chain uses TRBV6-2 or TRBV6-3 with TRBJ2-7; 12 nucleotides agree with TRBD2. CDR1 and CDR2 (germline): MNHEY, SVGEGT. The CDR3 loop spans 13 amino acids. J gave up 3 bases and V 10 bases, and 4 bases lay outside the gene matches. The DNA of the CDR3 is TGTGCCACCCAGACTAGCGGGGGCTACGAGCAGTACTTC. This translates into CATQTSGGYEQYF.

The V call is TRBV25-1, the J call TRBJ1-4, with TRBD1 matching 8 bases. V gave up 6 bases and J gave up 13 bases; unmatched junction bases: 4. Germline lookup yields CDR1 MGHDK and CDR2 SYGVNS. The CDR3 extends over 11 amino acids. CDR3 protein: CASSGQGILFF. In nucleotides, the CDR3 is TGTGCCAGCAGCGGACAGGGTATACTGTTTTTT.

This clonotype was found many times. J is TRBJ2-3 and V is TRBV6-2 or TRBV6-3; 10 positions agree with TRBD2. Germline V lookup: CDR1 MNHEY, CDR2 SVGEGT. Unmatched junction bases numbered 6, after V lost 6 bases and J lost 3 bases. CDR3 size: 15 residues. CDR3 nucleotide sequence: TGTGCCAGCAGCCCTAGCGGGGGCCTGACAGATACGCAGTATTTT. Translated, it gives CASSPSGGLTDTQYF.

This clonotype was counted a few times. This chain joins TRBV7-9 and TRBJ2-1; D is tentatively TRBD1 or TRBD2 (5 bases each). CDR1 is SEHNR and CDR2 is FQNEAQ in the germline V gene (reference sequence). This CDR3 region has 16 residues. V was pared by 0 bases and J by 3 bases, with 12 bases between. The CDR3 bases are TGTGCCAGCAGCTTAGCCGGGGTGGGGGACTACAATGAGCAGTTCTTC. This translates into CASSLAGVGDYNEQFF.

This clonotype was picked up a small number of times. This chain links TRBV20-1 with TRBJ2-3; D not certain. CDR1 is DFQATT and CDR2 is SNEGSKA in the germline V gene (reference sequence). The CDR3 is 13 residues long. Written as DNA, the CDR3 is TGCAGCATAAGAGTTCCCTCCACAGATACGCAGTATTTT. Its translation is CSIRVPSTDTQYF.

The chain joins TRBV12-3 or TRBV12-4 to TRBJ2-7, with D tentatively TRBD2 (7 bases). The CDR3 consists of 15 residues. V dropped 7 bases and J dropped 3 bases, with 19 bases sitting between them. CDR3 in amino acids: CASTLSGGGIYEQYF. CDR3 nucleotide sequence: TGTGCCAGCACCTTGTCGGGGGGCGGTATCTACGAGCAGTACTTC.

This clonotype was detected a few times. The DNA of the CDR3 is TGTGCCAGCAGTCCACATCTAAGCGGGGGGGCCTACAATGAGCAGTTCTTC. Amino acid sequence: CASSPHLSGGAYNEQFF. The chain has TRBV6-2 or TRBV6-3 and TRBJ2-1, with TRBD2 matching 10 bases. This CDR3 is 17 amino acids long. Per germline, CDR1 MNHEY and CDR2 SVGEGT. With V trimmed by 5 bases and J by 2 bases, 9 bases remained unmatched.

This clonotype has ten or more counts. The J gene is TRBJ2-1, the V gene TRBV7-2; D may be TRBD2 (5 bases). CDR3 length equals 15 residues. V lost 0 bases to trimming and J lost 2 bases, with 8 bases between them. Per the germline V gene, CDR1 is SGHTA and CDR2 is FQGNSA. The DNA for the CDR3 is TGTGCCAGCAGCTTAGCGCGAGCGGCCTACAATGAGCAGTTCTTC. Protein: CASSLARAAYNEQFF.

The table lists this clonotype with a count of one. The rearrangement links TRBV19 to TRBJ2-7, with 7 bases lining up with TRBD1. CDR3 size: 13 residues. The V gene end was trimmed by 6 bases and the J gene end by 3 bases; junction bases not matched to a gene: 5. Germline CDR1 reads LNHDA; CDR2 reads SQIVND (reference sequence). The CDR3 loop is CASSVTGHYEQYF. The CDR3 nucleotides read TGTGCCAGTAGCGTGACAGGGCACTACGAGCAGTACTTC. The entire variable domain, with the rest obtained from reference TRBV19 and TRBJ2-7, is as follows: DGGITQSPKYLFRKEGQNVTLSCEQNLNHDAMYWYRQDPGQGLRLIYYSQIVNDFQKGDIAEGYSVSREKKESFPLTVTSAQKNPTAFYLCASSVTGHYEQYFGPGTRLTVT.

V gene TRBV7-6 combines with J gene TRBJ1-2; D uncertain. Trimming took 6 bases from V and 5 from J, leaving 13 bases between them. CDR1 is SGHVS and CDR2 is FNYEAQ in the germline V gene. The CDR3 extends over 13 amino acids. In DNA form, the CDR3 reads TGTGCCAGCAGTGAGTTGGGATCGTATGGCTACACCTTC. Residues: CASSELGSYGYTF.

The V call is TRBV9, the J call TRBJ2-5, with D perhaps TRBD2 (6 bases). V dropped 0 bases and J dropped 9 bases, with 21 bases sitting between them. This CDR3 region has 16 residues. The germline gives CDR1 SGDLS, CDR2 YYNGEE. The CDR3 is CASSVELDLPSGAQYF. CDR3 coding DNA: TGTGCCAGCAGCGTAGAGTTGGACCTACCGTCGGGGGCCCAGTACTTC.

A note on this clonotype: A much larger clone differs by one base, so this may be a read error. The CDR3 loop reads CASSIGASSYNEQFF. Here the CDR3 DNA reads TGTGCCAGTAGTATAGGTGCGAGCTCCTACAATGAGCAGTTCTTC. V gene TRBV19 combines with J gene TRBJ2-1; no clear D gene. CDR1 and CDR2 (germline): LNHDA, SQIVND (reference sequence). The CDR3 loop spans 15 amino acids. V lost 1 base, J lost 0 bases, and 7 bases lay in between.

This clonotype has more than one count but fewer than ten. The V and J genes are TRBV27 and TRBJ1-1; D gene ambiguous. With 3 bases removed from V and 0 bases from J, the gap between germline ends came to 5 bases. The CDR3 is 13 amino acids. Germline loops: CDR1 MNHEY, CDR2 SMNVEV (reference sequence). The CDR3 loop reads CASSFSLNTEAFF. CDR3 sequence (DNA): TGTGCCAGCAGTTTTAGCCTGAACACTGAAGCTTTCTTT.